The source of this T cell receptor beta chain is a study of T-cell reconstitution after alpha-beta-depleted transplantation in children (dated by TCRdb to the mid-2010s). Some background on the complete study: The study quantitatively tracked T-cell immune reconstitution after TCRalphabeta/CD19-depleted allogeneic hematopoietic cell transplantation in children using TCR repertoire profiling. General findings and caveats noted by the study authors: The apparently early alphabetaT-cell count recovery about two months after transplant was reportedly dependent on only several hundred rapidly expanded clones derived from non-depleted graft cells. The high TCRbeta diversity at day 60 in some patients was ascribed to recipient T cells and intrathymic progenitors that had survived conditioning. Hyperexpanded clone frequencies declined over subsequent months; after one year, T-cell counts and TCRbeta diversity were mostly attributed to newly produced T cells.

The receptor library was made with PCR. The sequencing machine was an Illumina HiSeq 2500. To normalize quantification of the TCRbeta repertoire, the TCR libraries were built with molecular barcoding that relied on unique molecular identifiers. The public reads were quality trimmed at Q25 with fastp and then assembled into clones with MiXCR by TCRdb, keeping productive beta chains. Under each unique CDR3 protein, matching rows form one entry showing the most common genes and DNA. Across this sample there are a few hundred thousand distinct CDR3 sequences, with 27% seen only once. Of the sample, 35% to 40% falls within the top ten clones. The CDR3 goes from the cysteine to the phenylalanine over 16 residues. The kept DNA is CDR3 alone, 48 bases in frame from the first base. V ends up 1 base short and J 4 bases short, with an unmatched junction base count of 8. Via the germline V gene, CDR1 is SGDLS and CDR2 YYNGEE.

The treatment or condition label for this specimen denotes: allogeneic hematopoietic cell transplantation with graft depleted of TCRalphabeta T cells and CD19 B cells. Transplant recipients were children who received TCRalphabeta/CD19-depleted allogeneic hematopoietic cell grafts. In the case of this clonotype: No cognate antigen has been identified for it. Per-base qualities were not stored, and no clone one base away is much larger.

The chain uses TRBV9 and TRBJ2-1, and TRBD2 matches 7 of the central bases. Sequencing was performed on PBMCs, taken before TCRalphabeta/CD19-depleted stem cell transplant. The sequence derives from a boy younger than two with Wiskott-Aldrich syndrome, due to receive a stem cell transplant. The sequenced DNA: TGTGCCAGCAGCGTATTCAGATGGGGGGGATACAATGAGCAGTTCTTC. Translated, this is CASSVFRWGGYNEQFF.